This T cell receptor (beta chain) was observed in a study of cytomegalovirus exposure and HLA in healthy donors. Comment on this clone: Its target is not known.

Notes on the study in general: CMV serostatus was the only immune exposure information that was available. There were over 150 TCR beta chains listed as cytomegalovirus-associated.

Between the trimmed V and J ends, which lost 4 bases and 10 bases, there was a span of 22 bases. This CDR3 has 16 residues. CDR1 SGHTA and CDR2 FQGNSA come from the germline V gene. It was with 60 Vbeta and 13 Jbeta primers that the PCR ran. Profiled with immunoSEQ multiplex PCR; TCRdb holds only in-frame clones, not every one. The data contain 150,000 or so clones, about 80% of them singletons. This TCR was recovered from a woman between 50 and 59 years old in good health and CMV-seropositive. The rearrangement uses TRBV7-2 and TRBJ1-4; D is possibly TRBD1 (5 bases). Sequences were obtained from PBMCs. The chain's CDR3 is CASSSPGGGFGGKLFF. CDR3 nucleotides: TGTGCCAGCAGCTCACCCGGCGGGGGTTTTGGTGGAAAACTGTTTTTT.